What follows are 24 T cell receptor beta chains derived from one specimen sequenced in a study of blood T cell repertoires in COVID-19. The data were produced by immunoSEQ multiplex PCR, yet TCRdb's version contains in-frame clones alone and is incomplete. The top ten clones hold approximately 0.3% of a sample with approximately 670,000 clones, approximately 90% of them seen once. Input material: peripheral blood. The receptors were gathered from a young woman with acute or convalescent COVID-19.

The chain combines TRBV30 with TRBJ1-3, with D uncertain. CDR3 length: 13 amino acids. Trimming stripped 2 bases from V and 12 bases from J, with 17 bases between. Germline V gene data show CDR1 as GTSNPN and CDR2 as SVGIG (reference sequence). The CDR3 DNA reads TGTGCCTGGAGTTCCGGCGGAATGCGCGGCATATATTTT. Translation: CAWSSGGMRGIYF. Combining the CDR3 with reference TRBV30 and TRBJ1-3 gives the whole variable domain SQTIHQWPATLVQPVGSPLSLECTVEGTSNPNLYWYRQAAGRGLQLLFYSVGIGQISSEVPQNLSASRPQDRQFILSSKKLLLSDSGFYLCAWSSGGMRGIYFGEGSWLTVV.

The gene calls are TRBV11-1 and TRBJ1-1; TRBD1 might be the D (5 bases). Trimming removed 1 base from V and 4 bases from J, with 10 bases in between. The CDR3 consists of 14 residues. CDR1 is SGHAT and CDR2 is FQDESV in the germline V gene (reference sequence). This CDR3 is CASSLGTSGTEAFF. The CDR3 coding sequence is TGTGCCAGCAGCTTAGGGACATCTGGCACTGAAGCTTTCTTT.

The chain links TRBV4-3 to TRBJ2-2; D perhaps matches TRBD2 (7 bases). The CDR3 has 19 residues. V was pared by 0 bases and J by 3 bases, with 20 bases between. Germline CDR1 LGHNA, CDR2 YSLEER. The CDR3 DNA is TGCGCCAGCAGCCAAGAAATCTCGGTCCGGGGGGCGTACACCGGGGAGCTGTTTTTT. It encodes CASSQEISVRGAYTGELFF.

This sequence joins TRBV12-3 or TRBV12-4 and TRBJ1-2; D may be TRBD1 (6 bases). CDR3 length: 13 amino acids. The V and J ends lost 5 bases and 4 bases respectively, with 11 bases between them. CDR3 amino acids: CASSGGQSYGYTF. CDR3 DNA sequence: TGTGCCAGCAGTGGTGGACAGAGCTATGGCTACACCTTC.

The chain has TRBV19 and TRBJ1-1; TRBD1 matches at 7 bases. The germline gives CDR1 LNHDA, CDR2 SQIVND (reference sequence). With V trimmed by 0 bases and J by 5 bases, 9 bases remained unmatched. The CDR3 extends over 16 amino acids. The CDR3 sequence is CASSIDRDRVGTEAFF. The DNA of the CDR3 is TGTGCCAGTAGTATAGATAGAGACAGGGTGGGTACTGAAGCTTTCTTT. Combining the CDR3 with reference TRBV19 and TRBJ1-1 gives the whole variable domain DGGITQSPKYLFRKEGQNVTLSCEQNLNHDAMYWYRQDPGQGLRLIYYSQIVNDFQKGDIAEGYSVSREKKESFPLTVTSAQKNPTAFYLCASSIDRDRVGTEAFFGQGTRLTVV.

This clone has only one observation. This sequence joins TRBV29-1 and TRBJ2-7; a possible D gene is TRBD1 (5 bases). The CDR3 sequence is 12 residues long. Trimming stripped 4 bases from V and 3 bases from J, with 10 bases between. Looked up from germline, CDR1 is SQVTM and CDR2 is ANQGSEA. CDR3 loop: CSVGPGYYEQYF. In DNA form, the CDR3 reads TGCAGCGTTGGCCCAGGGTACTACGAGCAGTACTTC.

This clone showed up just a few times. The rearrangement uses TRBV2 and TRBJ1-1, with D possibly being TRBD1 (6 bases). The CDR3 totals 13 residues. V lost 6 bases and J 0 bases, leaving 8 bases between the germline ends. Germline V lookup: CDR1 SNHLY, CDR2 FYNNEI. The CDR3 here is CASRGQMNTEAFF. The CDR3 DNA sequence: TGTGCCAGCAGAGGACAGATGAACACTGAAGCTTTCTTT.

The V and J genes are TRBV7-9 and TRBJ2-5; 7 nucleotides line up with TRBD2. J gave up 1 base and V 3 bases, and 8 bases lay outside the gene matches. In germline, CDR1 is SEHNR, CDR2 FQNEAQ (reference sequence). The CDR3 is 16 amino acids. CDR3 in amino acids: CASSFSGAGVQETQYF. DNA of the CDR3: TGTGCCAGCAGCTTCTCCGGTGCGGGGGTCCAAGAGACCCAGTACTTC.

The chain carries TRBV9 and TRBJ1-2; D unclear. The length of the CDR3 is 14 residues. The V and J ends lost 0 bases and 2 bases respectively, with 8 bases between them. CDR1 is SGDLS, CDR2 YYNGEE, per germline. CDR3 region: CASSVGQANYGYTF. CDR3 sequence (DNA): TGTGCCAGCAGCGTAGGGCAGGCAAACTATGGCTACACCTTC.

This sequence joins TRBV5-6 and TRBJ2-5, with 7 bases lining up with TRBD2. Germline V gives CDR1 SGHDT, CDR2 YYEEEE. The trim removed 1 base at V and 2 bases at J, leaving 11 bases unmatched. The CDR3 consists of 17 residues. CDR3 nucleotides: TGTGCCAGCAGCTTGTGGGGGGAGGGATTTGAACAAGAGACCCAGTACTTC. This encodes CASSLWGEGFEQETQYF.

The chain joins TRBV12-5 to TRBJ1-2; D gene unclear. The CDR3 loop spans 12 amino acids. V lost 2 bases and J 8 bases, leaving 9 bases between the germline ends. CDR1 is LGHNT and CDR2 is FRNRAP in the germline V gene. This CDR3 is CASGLPPMGYTF. In DNA form, the CDR3 reads TGTGCTAGTGGTTTGCCCCCCATGGGCTACACCTTC.

This chain links TRBV6-5 with TRBJ2-7, with D maybe TRBD2 (6 bases). This CDR3 is 14 amino acids long. Germline assignment: CDR1 MNHEY and CDR2 SVGAGI. Trimming stripped 8 bases from V and 5 bases from J, with 19 bases between. Here the CDR3 reads CASELEGPVDEQYF. The CDR3 nucleotides are TGTGCCAGCGAATTGGAGGGGCCGGTGGACGAGCAGTACTTC.

CDR3 sequence reads: CASSLKQGDGYTF. DNA of the CDR3: TGTGCCAGCAGCTTGAAACAGGGAGATGGCTACACCTTC. The V and J genes are TRBV5-5 and TRBJ1-2; D possibly corresponds to TRBD1 (6 bases). Germline loops: CDR1 SGHKS, CDR2 YYEKEE (reference sequence). CDR3 length: 13 residues. V was shortened by 1 base and J by 6 bases, with 10 bases between the two germline ends.

The chain recombines TRBV7-2 with TRBJ2-7; TRBD2 matches 9 bases. This CDR3 spans 15 amino acids. Trimming cost V 2 bases and J 6 bases; bases outside gene matches: 8. Per germline, CDR1 SGHTA and CDR2 FQGNSA. The CDR3 is CASSLRRGGPIEQYF. The CDR3 DNA is TGTGCCAGCAGCTTAAGGCGGGGGGGCCCAATCGAGCAGTACTTC.

CDR3 nucleotide sequence: TGTGCCGCAACGCGGGGGGGCCTAGGAGAGCAGTTCTTC. It codes for CAATRGGLGEQFF. The chain joins TRBV11-2 to TRBJ2-1; TRBD2 matches at 9 bases. Germline assignment: CDR1 SGHAT and CDR2 FQNNGV. The CDR3 is 13 amino acids. The ends lost 11 bases at V and 10 bases at J; junction bases unmatched: 12.

This chain uses TRBV7-9 with TRBJ1-1, with D perhaps matching TRBD1 (5 bases). Germline CDR1 reads SEHNR; CDR2 reads FQNEAQ (reference sequence). The V and J ends lost 2 bases and 1 base respectively, with 11 bases between them. The CDR3 covers 15 residues. CDR3 sequence (DNA): TGTGCCAGCAGCTTAATTGGGGCAGGGAACACTGAAGCTTTCTTT. Encoded protein: CASSLIGAGNTEAFF.

J is TRBJ1-1 and V is TRBV7-9; TRBD1 agrees at 7 bases. The CDR3 extends over 14 amino acids. Per the germline V gene, CDR1 is SEHNR and CDR2 is FQNEAQ (reference sequence). With 7 bases clipped from V and 1 base from J, the junction kept 6 bases outside the gene matches. As DNA, the CDR3 is TGTGCCAGCAATCGGCAGGGGGGGAACACTGAAGCTTTCTTT. Its translation: CASNRQGGNTEAFF.

This clone was counted once. The chain uses TRBV15 and TRBJ1-2, with D perhaps TRBD1 (6 bases). From germline, CDR1 is LNHNV and CDR2 YYDKDF (reference sequence). Trimming stripped 8 bases from V and 2 bases from J, with 15 bases between. This CDR3 has 14 residues. The CDR3 loop is CATQRQEYNYGYTF. Written as DNA, the CDR3 is TGTGCCACCCAAAGACAGGAGTACAACTATGGCTACACCTTC.

The chain combines TRBV12-5 with TRBJ1-2; 7 bases map to TRBD1. Trimming at V came to 5 bases and at J to 4 bases, leaving 4 bases not matched to a gene. Germline CDR1 LGHNT, CDR2 FRNRAP. The CDR3 consists of 13 residues. The CDR3 reads CASGLTGVYGYTF. The DNA for the CDR3 is TGTGCTAGTGGTCTCACAGGGGTCTATGGCTACACCTTC.

This clone is a singleton in its sample. V and J are TRBV10-1 and TRBJ2-3, with 12 nucleotides matching TRBD2. The CDR3 is 16 residues long. J was trimmed by 2 bases and V by 5 bases; bases with no gene match: 5. Germline V gives CDR1 WNHNN, CDR2 SYGVQD (reference sequence). The CDR3 sequence: CASSLAGGPNTDTQYF. DNA of the CDR3: TGCGCCAGCAGTCTAGCGGGGGGGCCAAACACAGATACGCAGTATTTT.

This chain links TRBV21-1 with TRBJ2-7; the table calls TRBD2, which could not be checked here. TRBV21-1 is designated a pseudogene. The CDR3 totals 18 residues. The CDR3 loop reads CASSKARVAGGFTYEQYF. The CDR3 bases are TGTGCCAGCAGCAAAGCGCGAGTAGCGGGGGGTTTTACCTACGAGCAGTACTTC.

V and J are TRBV11-2 and TRBJ2-7; 8 positions match TRBD1. The J segment lost 5 bases and the V segment lost 3 bases, leaving 9 bases of the junction unmatched. The CDR3 spans 15 residues. Germline V gives CDR1 SGHAT, CDR2 FQNNGV. The CDR3 DNA is TGTGCCAGCAGCTTTACCGGGACAGGAGTCCACGAGCAGTACTTC. Translating gives CASSFTGTGVHEQYF. The entire variable domain, with the rest obtained from reference TRBV11-2 and TRBJ2-7, is as follows: EAGVAQSPRYKIIEKRQSVAFWCNPISGHATLYWYQQILGQGPKLLIQFQNNGVVDDSQLPKDRFSAERLKGVDSTLKIQPAKLEDSAVYLCASSFTGTGVHEQYFGPGTRLTVT.

This sequence joins TRBV9 and TRBJ1-2, with 7 bases identical to TRBD1. The CDR3 covers 12 residues. V was pared by 2 bases and J by 6 bases, with 1 base of the junction left unmatched. CDR1 is SGDLS, CDR2 YYNGEE, per germline. The CDR3 reads CASSVRGHGYTF. The CDR3 DNA follows: TGTGCCAGCAGCGTGAGGGGGCATGGCTACACCTTC.

This clone was seen only a few times. The chain has TRBV11-1 and TRBJ1-2; a weak D match, TRBD1 (6 bases). Trimming removed 1 base from V and 7 bases from J, with 10 bases in between. Germline loops: CDR1 SGHAT, CDR2 FQDESV (reference sequence). The CDR3 consists of 13 residues. The CDR3 DNA reads TGTGCCAGCAGCTTAGTGGCAGGGGCTGGCTACACCTTC. Its translation: CASSLVAGAGYTF.